This is a list of T cell receptor beta chains from one sample in a study of T cell repertoires in cytomegalovirus infection. MiXCR, applied by TCRdb to the reads, yields one record per CDR3 protein. In the table there are about 240,000 distinct CDR3 sequences, about 7% of which are singletons. Source material: PBMCs. These receptors came from a human donor in good health (CMV status not recorded). Some clones in this sample may be carry-over from other donors' samples. The CDR3 runs from the conserved cysteine through the conserved F or W. The D gene is left open where the match is weak. The listing skips clone size in some rows; elsewhere it reads once, few, many or a size class.

clone_size: many
d_call: NA
v_call: TRBV28
j_call: TRBJ2-7
cdr3_nt: TGTGCCAGCAGTTTATTAGCGGAAGACGAGCAGTACTTC
cdr3_aa: CASSLLAEDEQYF

clone_size: NA
d_call: NA
v_call: TRBV11-1
j_call: TRBJ2-2
cdr3_nt: TGTGCCAGCACATTTCGACGCCCCGAACTAGTCACCGGGGAGCTGTTTTTT
cdr3_aa: CASTFRRPELVTGELFF

clone_size: many
d_call: NA
v_call: TRBV5-1
j_call: TRBJ1-1
cdr3_nt: TGCGCCAGCAGCTCTAATCTCGTCACTGAAGCTTTCTTT
cdr3_aa: CASSSNLVTEAFF

clone_size: few
d_call: NA
v_call: TRBV5-1
j_call: TRBJ2-7
cdr3_nt: TGCGCCAGCAGCTTGGGCGGGGTCGGCTACGAGCAGTACTTC
cdr3_aa: CASSLGGVGYEQYF

clone_size: many
d_call: NA
v_call: TRBV5-6
j_call: TRBJ2-5
cdr3_nt: TGTGCCAGCAGCTTTACAGGGAACTCTAAGTACCAAGAGACCCAGTACTTC
cdr3_aa: CASSFTGNSKYQETQYF

clone_size: many
d_call: NA
v_call: TRBV14
j_call: TRBJ2-2
cdr3_nt: TGTGCCAGCAGCCAAGGACGTTTAGGCGGGTGGCTCACCGGGGAGCTGTTTTTT
cdr3_aa: CASSQGRLGGWLTGELFF

clone_size: many
d_call: TRBD1
v_call: TRBV5-1
j_call: TRBJ2-3
cdr3_nt: TGCGCCAGCAGCTTGGCCGACAGGGACACAGATACGCAGTATTTT
cdr3_aa: CASSLADRDTDTQYF

clone_size: NA
d_call: NA
v_call: TRBV29-1
j_call: TRBJ2-7
cdr3_nt: TGCAGGGTTGTAAAGGGTGGCGAGCAGTACTTC
cdr3_aa: CRVVKGGEQYF

clone_size: many
d_call: NA
v_call: TRBV7-2
j_call: TRBJ1-5
cdr3_nt: TGTGCCAGCAGCTTAGGCCCCGGGTTGGATCAGCCCCAGCATTTT
cdr3_aa: CASSLGPGLDQPQHF

clone_size: once
d_call: NA
v_call: TRBV29-1
j_call: TRBJ1-4
cdr3_nt: TGCAGCGTTCGCGAGGGCAGGGAAGGTGAAAAACTGTTTTTT
cdr3_aa: CSVREGREGEKLFF

clone_size: few
d_call: NA
v_call: TRBV28
j_call: TRBJ1-6
cdr3_nt: TGTGCCACCTACAGCGGGGTCGGATCACCCCTCCACTTT
cdr3_aa: CATYSGVGSPLHF

clone_size: many
d_call: NA
v_call: TRBV4-1
j_call: TRBJ1-5
cdr3_nt: TGCGCCAGCAGCCAAGATGGGGCAGCACAAGCGGATCAGCCCCAGCATTTT
cdr3_aa: CASSQDGAAQADQPQHF

clone_size: many
d_call: TRBD1
v_call: TRBV10-3
j_call: TRBJ1-1
cdr3_nt: TGTGCCATCAGTGAAACGGACAGGGGTGGCGAAGCTTTCTTT
cdr3_aa: CAISETDRGGEAFF

clone_size: NA
d_call: NA
v_call: TRBV2
j_call: TRBJ1-2
cdr3_nt: TGTGCCAGCAGTCGACTACTAAACTATGGCTACACCTTC
cdr3_aa: CASSRLLNYGYTF

clone_size: many
d_call: NA
v_call: TRBV28
j_call: TRBJ2-1
cdr3_nt: TGTGCCAGCAGTTTGGGGACCGCCGACTCCTACAATGAGCAGTTCTTC
cdr3_aa: CASSLGTADSYNEQFF

clone_size: NA
d_call: TRBD1
v_call: TRBV9
j_call: TRBJ2-3
cdr3_nt: TGTGCCAGCAGCACCCAACCAAGGGGGCCCCCTTCTGGGGTGGATACGCAGTATTTT
cdr3_aa: CASSTQPRGPPSGVDTQYF